Each of the 28 T cell receptor beta chains below was sequenced from the same sample in a study of T cell repertoires in cytomegalovirus infection. One entry per CDR3 protein results from TCRdb running MiXCR on the reads. The top ten hold approximately 4.3% of the sample, which has about 190,000 distinct CDR3 sequences, roughly 9% seen once. The material sequenced was PBMCs. All receptors come from a human donor in good health (CMV status not recorded). Some clones in this sample may be carry-over from other donors' samples.

This clonotype has only a few counts. This chain links TRBV29-1 with TRBJ1-5; D ambiguous. CDR1 and CDR2 (germline): SQVTM, ANQGSEA. The CDR3 spans 9 residues. V lost 8 bases and J 9 bases, leaving 8 bases between the germline ends. The CDR3 DNA is TGCAGCCTGGTCTGGCCCCAGCATTTT. Its translation is CSLVWPQHF. The entire variable domain, with the rest obtained from reference TRBV29-1 and TRBJ1-5, is as follows: SAVISQKPSRDICQRGTSLTIQCQVDSQVTMMFWYRQQPGQSLTLIATANQGSEATYESGFVIDKFPISRPNLTFSTLTVSNMSPEDSSIYLCSLVWPQHFGDGTRLSIL.

The chain combines TRBV30 with TRBJ1-2; D unresolved. With 0 bases removed from V and 4 bases from J, the gap between germline ends came to 3 bases. The CDR3 sequence is 11 residues long. CDR1 and CDR2 (germline): GTSNPN, SVGIG (reference sequence). CDR3 sequence (DNA): TGTGCCTGGAGTGTACTCTATGGCTACACCTTC. Amino acid sequence: CAWSVLYGYTF. Full variable domain (rest looked up from reference TRBV30 and TRBJ1-2): SQTIHQWPATLVQPVGSPLSLECTVEGTSNPNLYWYRQAAGRGLQLLFYSVGIGQISSEVPQNLSASRPQDRQFILSSKKLLLSDSGFYLCAWSVLYGYTFGSGTRLTVV.

This clonotype was counted at least ten times. The genes are TRBV12-3 or TRBV12-4 and TRBJ2-3, with 9 bases matching TRBD2. V lost 3 bases to trimming and J lost 0 bases; unmatched junction nucleotides: 22. CDR3 length equals 22 residues. CDR3 DNA: TGTGCCAGCAGTTTTTTCCTTCTTGGGGTAGCGGGGGAGTGGGCAAGCACAGATACGCAGTATTTT. Encoded protein: CASSFFLLGVAGEWASTDTQYF.

This clonotype was observed many times. The chain links TRBV11-2 to TRBJ2-7; TRBD1 matches at 8 bases. With V trimmed by 3 bases and J by 0 bases, 4 bases remained unmatched. Germline CDR1 SGHAT, CDR2 FQNNGV. The CDR3 is 15 amino acids. CDR3 sequence reads: CASSFDRGNSYEQYF. The CDR3 region has the DNA TGTGCCAGCAGCTTTGACAGGGGAAACTCCTACGAGCAGTACTTC.

This clonotype was seen repeatedly, ten times or more. V gene TRBV2 combines with J gene TRBJ1-2; possible D gene TRBD1, 5 bases. The length of the CDR3 is 14 residues. Germline lookup yields CDR1 SNHLY and CDR2 FYNNEI. V was clipped by 4 bases and J by 0 bases, with 9 bases between them. This CDR3 reads CASSVTVANYGYTF. DNA of the CDR3: TGTGCCAGCAGTGTGACAGTAGCTAACTATGGCTACACCTTC.

This clonotype was seen only a few times. V gene TRBV5-1 combines with J gene TRBJ2-3; tentatively, D is TRBD2 (5 bases). With 5 bases removed from V and 2 bases from J, the gap between germline ends came to 9 bases. CDR3 size: 13 residues. Looked up from germline, CDR1 is SGHRS and CDR2 is YFSETQ. The CDR3 spells CASRPRDTDTQYF. In DNA form, the CDR3 reads TGCGCCAGCAGGCCTCGGGACACAGATACGCAGTATTTT. The full variable domain, in which reference TRBV5-1 and TRBJ2-3 provide the parts outside the CDR3, is KAGVTQTPRYLIKTRGQQVTLSCSPISGHRSVSWYQQTPGQGLQFLFEYFSETQRNKGNFPGRFSGRQFSNSRSEMNVSTLELGDSALYLCASRPRDTDTQYFGPGTRLTVL.

This clonotype was counted only a few times. Here the CDR3 DNA reads TGCAGTGCTAGAGATATCCAGGGGGCCAAGTTTACTAACTATGGCTACACCTTC. As protein: CSARDIQGAKFTNYGYTF. The chain has TRBV20-1 and TRBJ1-2; TRBD1 aligns across 8 bases. With V trimmed by 0 bases and J by 0 bases, 12 bases remained unmatched. CDR1 DFQATT and CDR2 SNEGSKA come from the germline V gene (reference sequence). CDR3 size: 18 residues.

This clonotype was recorded many times. This CDR3 is CASGSYNEQFF. In nucleotides, the CDR3 is TGTGCCAGCGGAAGTTACAATGAGCAGTTCTTC. This chain uses TRBV5-5 with TRBJ2-1; D remains unclear. V gave up 7 bases and J gave up 4 bases, with 6 bases separating them. This CDR3 has 11 residues. Per the germline V gene, CDR1 is SGHKS and CDR2 is YYEKEE (reference sequence).

This clonotype was seen a handful of times. The gene calls are TRBV2 and TRBJ2-7; a possible D gene is TRBD1 (5 bases). V lost 1 base to trimming and J lost 3 bases, with 13 bases between them. Germline V lookup: CDR1 SNHLY, CDR2 FYNNEI. The CDR3 loop spans 15 amino acids. The CDR3 protein is CASSEGQRILYEQYF. In nucleotides, the CDR3 is TGTGCCAGCAGTGAAGGACAGCGTATCCTCTACGAGCAGTACTTC.

This clonotype was seen at least ten times. The chain combines TRBV7-8 with TRBJ2-1; D possibly corresponds to TRBD1 (5 bases). From germline, CDR1 is SGHVS and CDR2 FQNEAQ. The V end lost 0 bases, the J end lost 0 bases, and 12 bases lay between the germline ends. CDR3 length equals 17 residues. CDR3 sequence (DNA): TGTGCCAGCAGCTTAGCGCAGGGCCTAGTCTCCTACAATGAGCAGTTCTTC. Its protein product is CASSLAQGLVSYNEQFF.

In its sample, this clonotype was seen a few times. In nucleotides, the CDR3 is TGCAGCGCAACAACCGGACTAGTATTCTACGAGCAGTACTTC. It codes for CSATTGLVFYEQYF. J is TRBJ2-7 and V is TRBV29-1; 7 bases are shared with TRBD2. CDR1 and CDR2 from the germline V gene are SQVTM and ANQGSEA. The CDR3 consists of 14 residues. Trimming took 7 bases from V and 3 from J; bases not matched to a gene: 12.

The chain joins TRBV15 to TRBJ2-2; D might be TRBD1 (5 bases). The germline V gene encodes CDR1 LNHNV and CDR2 YYDKDF (reference sequence). The CDR3 covers 17 residues. Trimming took off 4 bases at V and 4 bases at J, with 19 bases between the two ends. The CDR3 region is CATSTSTFRQFTGELFF. CDR3 in DNA: TGTGCCACCAGCACCAGCACCTTCCGACAGTTCACCGGGGAGCTGTTTTTT.

V usage is TRBV12-3 or TRBV12-4 and J usage is TRBJ2-2; 7 positions agree with TRBD1. The CDR3 contains 13 residues. Trimming at V came to 5 bases and at J to 8 bases, leaving 5 bases not matched to a gene. Here the CDR3 reads CASSPGQPGELFF. The CDR3 DNA reads as TGTGCCAGCAGTCCGGGACAGCCAGGGGAGCTGTTTTTT.

A word on this clonotype: Germline and junction disagree at one end, which may indicate a read error. The rearrangement links TRBV29-1 to TRBJ1-1; 9 positions match TRBD1. CDR1 and CDR2 (germline): SQVTM, ANQGSEA. The CDR3 loop spans 14 amino acids. The DNA for the CDR3 is TGCAGCGCAAATGGGGACAGGGCGAACACTGAGGCTTTCTTT. Translating it yields CSANGDRANTEAFF.

Many counts were recorded for this clonotype. The junction shows a germline mismatch at one end, possibly a read error. The chain recombines TRBV7-2 with TRBJ1-3, with D perhaps TRBD1 (5 bases). The germline V gene encodes CDR1 SGHTA and CDR2 FQGNSA. The CDR3 is 15 amino acids. The CDR3 region has the DNA TGTGCCAGCAGCTCCCAGGGCGTCAGTGGAGACACCATATATTTT. Residues: CASSSQGVSGDTIYF.

This clonotype was seen ten or more times. The chain couples TRBV5-6 to TRBJ1-4; D remains ambiguous. The CDR3 sequence is 15 residues long. V was shortened by 4 bases and J by 10 bases, with 20 bases between the two germline ends. CDR1 and CDR2 (germline): SGHDT, YYEEEE. The CDR3 DNA is TGTGCCAGCAGCCTTATCCGCTCGGGTGACGGAAAACTGTTTTTT. Its translation: CASSLIRSGDGKLFF. Drawing the rest from reference TRBV5-6 and TRBJ1-4, the complete variable domain is DAGVTQSPTHLIKTRGQQVTLRCSPKSGHDTVSWYQQALGQGPQFIFQYYEEEERQRGNFPDRFSGHQFPNYSSELNVNALLLGDSALYLCASSLIRSGDGKLFFGSGTQLSVL.

This clonotype was detected many times. The V gene is TRBV19, the J gene TRBJ2-1; the D gene is possibly TRBD1 (6 bases). Germline V lookup: CDR1 LNHDA, CDR2 SQIVND (reference sequence). Trimming took off 5 bases at V and 14 bases at J, with 16 bases between the two ends. This CDR3 contains 12 residues. The CDR3 DNA reads as TGTGCCAGTAGTGACGGAAACAGGGTTGAGTTCTTC. Translated, it gives CASSDGNRVEFF.

This chain uses TRBV7-2 with TRBJ1-1; D call uncertain. V lost 5 bases and J 11 bases, leaving 21 bases between the germline ends. This CDR3 is built from 14 residues. The germline V gene has CDR1 SGHTA and CDR2 FQGNSA. The CDR3 coding sequence is TGTGCCAGCAGCCGAGATAGCGGGCCAACTGGGGCTTTCTTT. It translates to CASSRDSGPTGAFF. The full variable domain, its missing parts supplied by reference TRBV7-2 and TRBJ1-1, is GAGVSQSPSNKVTEKGKDVELRCDPISGHTALYWYRQSLGQGLEFLIYFQGNSAPDKSGLPSDRFSAERTGGSVSTLTIQRTQQEDSAVYLCASSRDSGPTGAFFGQGTRLTVV.

This clonotype was seen at least ten times. The chain links TRBV6-5 to TRBJ2-6; D may match TRBD1 or TRBD2 (5 bases each). Between the trimmed V and J ends, which lost 0 bases and 2 bases, there was a span of 8 bases. The germline V gene encodes CDR1 MNHEY and CDR2 SVGAGI. The CDR3 is made up of 16 amino acids. For the CDR3, the DNA is TGTGCCAGCAGTTACTCGAGAGGGGCTGGGGCCAACGTCCTGACTTTC. Protein sequence: CASSYSRGAGANVLTF.

This clonotype was detected many times. The chain links TRBV4-3 to TRBJ1-1; D possibly corresponds to TRBD1 (5 bases). The CDR3 loop spans 14 amino acids. The germline V and J ends were trimmed by 4 bases and 6 bases, with 15 bases remaining between them. From germline, CDR1 is LGHNA and CDR2 YSLEER. CDR3 sequence reads: CASSLGSGRPEAFF. The CDR3 DNA reads TGCGCCAGCAGCCTCGGATCGGGGCGGCCTGAAGCTTTCTTT.

J is TRBJ2-7 and V is TRBV28, with 11 bases aligning to TRBD1. Germline CDR1 and CDR2: MDHEN and SYDVKM. V was pared by 7 bases and J by 0 bases, with 5 bases of the junction left unmatched. The CDR3 runs to 15 residues. The CDR3 DNA is TGTGCCAGCACCCCTGGACAGGGGGCCTCCTACGAGCAGTACTTC. As protein: CASTPGQGASYEQYF.

This chain links TRBV19 with TRBJ1-1; D remains unclear. There are 15 residues in the CDR3. Germline CDR1 is LNHDA and CDR2 is SQIVND (reference sequence). The germline V and J ends were trimmed by 3 bases and 6 bases, with 17 bases remaining between them. CDR3 bases: TGTGCCAGTAGTATCAGTCTAGGAGGGCGGGCTGAAGCTTTCTTT. It translates to CASSISLGGRAEAFF.

For this clonotype: A much larger clone differs from this one at a single base, so this may be a read error. The rearrangement joins TRBV6-6 to TRBJ2-1; a weak D match, TRBD1 (6 bases). Germline CDR1 MNHNY, CDR2 SVGAGI (reference sequence). This CDR3 is built from 15 residues. The CDR3 region is CAGRGRSSSYNEQFF. CDR3 bases: TGTGCCGGCAGGGGACGGTCTAGCTCCTACAATGAGCAGTTCTTC.

This clonotype was counted ten times or more. The chain uses TRBV29-1 and TRBJ1-4, with D maybe TRBD1 (5 bases). The CDR3 sequence is 14 residues long. CDR1 is SQVTM and CDR2 is ANQGSEA in the germline V gene. V was trimmed by 6 bases and J by 7 bases, leaving 18 bases between them. The CDR3 protein is CSVVGAGVSEKLFF. CDR3 DNA: TGCAGCGTCGTTGGGGCCGGCGTGAGTGAAAAACTGTTTTTT.

This clonotype came up many times. The chain recombines TRBV12-3 or TRBV12-4 with TRBJ2-2; weak D call: TRBD2 (6 bases). V lost 3 bases and J 0 bases, leaving 11 bases between the germline ends. CDR3 size: 16 residues. The CDR3 region has the DNA TGTGCCAGCAGTTTGGAGGGCAAGCCGAACACCGGGGAGCTGTTTTTT. Its protein product is CASSLEGKPNTGELFF.

This clonotype has a count of ten or more. The V call is TRBV5-1, the J call TRBJ2-5; TRBD2 aligns across 13 bases. The CDR3 contains 17 residues. The junction had 5 bases not matched to a gene; V was cut back by 3 bases and J by 0 bases. Per germline, CDR1 SGHRS and CDR2 YFSETQ. This chain's CDR3 is CASSSGLAGVYQETQYF. CDR3 nucleotides: TGCGCCAGCAGCTCAGGACTAGCGGGAGTGTACCAAGAGACCCAGTACTTC.

This clonotype was counted at least ten times. The chain links TRBV28 to TRBJ1-2, with unresolved D. This CDR3 is built from 12 residues. Germline values: CDR1 MDHEN, CDR2 SYDVKM. The V and J ends lost 3 bases and 5 bases respectively, with 7 bases between them. The CDR3 region has the DNA TGTGCCAGCAGTTTGGTTCGATATGGCTACACCTTC. This translates into CASSLVRYGYTF.

This chain connects TRBV5-1 to TRBJ1-5, with TRBD1 matching 10 bases. CDR1 is SGHRS, CDR2 YFSETQ, per germline. The CDR3 length is 16 residues. The junction had 5 bases not matched to a gene; V was cut back by 4 bases and J by 1 base. CDR3 residues: CASSPGQGVSNQPQHF. The DNA for the CDR3 is TGCGCCAGCAGCCCTGGACAGGGGGTGAGCAATCAGCCCCAGCATTTT.